The TCR beta chain under discussion was sequenced for a study of CXCR3-negative and CXCR3-positive naive CD8 T cells. Overall study findings and caveats: CXCR3 levels fell partly with cryopreservation; most assays relied on fresh PBMCs. Comparably high diversity was seen in both naive subsets, and much lower diversity in memory CD8+ cells. TRB CDR3s of CXCR3-positive naive cells were more hydrophobic than those of CXCR3-negative naive cells.

Germline assignment: CDR1 SGHNT and CDR2 YYREEE (reference sequence). There are 18 residues in the CDR3. CD45RO-CCR7+CD27+CD95- marked naive CD8+ T cells. The TRB libraries of cDNA were built by UMI-labeled 5' RACE. TCRdb re-called the 5' RACE reads; one entry per CDR3 protein, DNA not given. The listing contains over 7,000 distinct CDR3 sequences. Note on this clonotype: The antigen is not known.

This TCR derives from a human donor in good health. Some clones in this sample may be carry-over from other donors' samples. The source material was naive CXCR3- CD8+ T cells from blood. Subset meaning: CD45RO-CCR7+CD27+CD95- naive CD8+ T cells lacking CXCR3 (TNR3-). This chain joins TRBV5-4 and TRBJ2-1; as DNA is missing, the TRBD2 call by TCRdb cannot be tested. The CDR3 spells CASSLTGQGRAAHNEQFF.